Presented here are 25 T cell receptor beta chains from one specimen sequenced in a study of T cell responses to AZD1222 COVID-19 vaccine. Clones were read by immunoSEQ multiplex PCR, and TCRdb kept only the in-frame ones, dropping some. The table records about 140,000 clones, over 85% of them present only once. Sample: peripheral blood, taken on day 0 of AZD1222 vaccination. These receptors all come from an adult in good health.

V and J are TRBV7-2 and TRBJ2-7; D is undetermined. There are 13 residues in the CDR3. V shed 2 bases and J shed 3 bases, with 8 bases lying between them. CDR1 is SGHTA, CDR2 FQGNSA, per germline. The DNA for the CDR3 is TGTGCCAGCAGCTTAAAGTTGGACTACGAGCAGTACTTC. Translated, it gives CASSLKLDYEQYF.

The chain carries TRBV4-1 and TRBJ1-2; a weak D match, TRBD1 (5 bases). Trimming removed 3 bases at V and 2 bases at J, with 16 bases between. This CDR3 comprises 16 residues. The germline gives CDR1 MGHRA, CDR2 YSYEKL. For the CDR3, the DNA is TGCGCCAGCAGCCATTCCACGGGGGGGGAAAACTATGGCTACACCTTC. This codes for CASSHSTGGENYGYTF.

This chain links TRBV6-5 with TRBJ1-4, with D tentatively TRBD1 (5 bases). V lost 2 bases and J 8 bases, leaving 18 bases between the germline ends. There are 16 residues in the CDR3. CDR1 is MNHEY, CDR2 SVGAGI, per germline. CDR3 protein: CASSYKSGGVGEKLFF. For the CDR3, the DNA is TGTGCCAGCAGTTACAAAAGTGGAGGGGTTGGGGAAAAACTGTTTTTT.

The J gene is TRBJ1-4, the V gene TRBV5-1; 9 bases are a match to TRBD1. The CDR3 is 15 residues long. V shed 4 bases, J shed 3 bases, and the junction held 4 bases outside the gene matches. Germline CDR1 is SGHRS and CDR2 is YFSETQ. CDR3 protein: CASSDRGDANEKLFF. The CDR3 coding sequence is TGCGCCAGCAGCGACAGGGGGGACGCTAATGAAAAACTGTTTTTT. The whole variable domain, filled in from reference TRBV5-1 and TRBJ1-4, reads KAGVTQTPRYLIKTRGQQVTLSCSPISGHRSVSWYQQTPGQGLQFLFEYFSETQRNKGNFPGRFSGRQFSNSRSEMNVSTLELGDSALYLCASSDRGDANEKLFFGSGTQLSVL.

The V call is TRBV19, the J call TRBJ1-2, with unresolved D. V was clipped by 5 bases and J by 0 bases, with 10 bases between them. Germline V gives CDR1 LNHDA, CDR2 SQIVND (reference sequence). The CDR3 is made up of 14 amino acids. CDR3 region: CASSVNRANYGYTF. As DNA, the CDR3 is TGTGCCAGTAGTGTTAACAGAGCTAACTATGGCTACACCTTC.

Only one count was recorded for this clone. V gene TRBV18 combines with J gene TRBJ2-3, with 11 bases that match TRBD2. The J segment lost 3 bases and the V segment lost 3 bases, leaving 5 bases of the junction unmatched. There are 16 residues in the CDR3. CDR1 is KGHSH and CDR2 is LQKENI in the germline V gene. In DNA form, the CDR3 reads TGTGCCAGCTCACCTATAGCGGGGGGGAGTACAGATACGCAGTATTTT. Amino acid sequence: CASSPIAGGSTDTQYF.

The CDR3 region is CASSRQEPYEQYF. CDR3 nucleotides: TGTGCCAGCAGCAGACAGGAACCCTACGAGCAGTACTTC. V and J are TRBV6-5 and TRBJ2-7; a weak D match, TRBD1 (6 bases). CDR1 and CDR2 from the germline V gene are MNHEY and SVGAGI. This CDR3 comprises 13 residues. V lost 6 bases, J lost 2 bases, and 11 bases lay in between.

The V and J genes are TRBV19 and TRBJ1-2, with D hard to call. There are 13 residues in the CDR3. V dropped 4 bases and J dropped 4 bases, with 10 bases sitting between them. The germline CDR1 and CDR2 sequences are LNHDA and SQIVND (reference sequence). CDR3 sequence reads: CASSTTAAYGYTF. The DNA for the CDR3 is TGTGCCAGTAGTACTACAGCCGCCTATGGCTACACCTTC.

V usage is TRBV20-1 and J usage is TRBJ2-7; D not certain. The V end lost 6 bases, the J end lost 6 bases, and 12 bases lay between the germline ends. The CDR3 spans 11 residues. Germline V gene sequence: CDR1 DFQATT, CDR2 SNEGSKA (reference sequence). CDR3 protein: CSARPRVEQYF. For the CDR3, the DNA is TGCAGTGCAAGACCCAGAGTCGAGCAGTACTTC.

The chain carries TRBV12-1 and TRBJ1-6; TRBD1 is the table's D call and was not checked against the DNA. TRBV12-1 is marked as a pseudogene. This CDR3 region has 15 residues. CDR3: CASSLRGPSNSPLHF. DNA for the CDR3: TGTGCCAGCAGCTTAAGGGGCCCGAGCAATTCACCCCTCCACTTT.

This chain connects TRBV14 to TRBJ2-6; D is ambiguous. The germline V gene has CDR1 SGHDN and CDR2 FVKESK. Trimming took 0 bases from V and 2 from J, leaving 8 bases between them. There are 16 residues in the CDR3. CDR3: CASSQDRIAGANVLTF. CDR3 bases: TGTGCCAGCAGCCAAGATAGGATTGCTGGGGCCAACGTCCTGACTTTC.

The chain uses TRBV19 and TRBJ2-2, with D perhaps matching TRBD1 or TRBD2 (6 bases each). Trimming shortened V by 5 bases and J by 6 bases, and 13 bases separated the two germline ends. Germline V gene data show CDR1 as LNHDA and CDR2 as SQIVND (reference sequence). This CDR3 contains 14 residues. CDR3: CASSLQGTAGELFF. CDR3 DNA: TGTGCCAGTAGTCTGCAGGGGACTGCCGGGGAGCTGTTTTTT.

The chain couples TRBV3-1 (or the pseudogene TRBV3-2) to TRBJ2-6; a weak D match, TRBD2 (6 bases). The length of the CDR3 is 16 residues. The germline CDR1 and CDR2 sequences are LGHDT and YNNKEL (reference sequence). Trimming removed 0 bases from V and 2 bases from J, with 8 bases in between. The CDR3: CASSQEGGPGANVLTF. The CDR3 DNA follows: TGTGCCAGCAGCCAAGAGGGAGGACCTGGGGCCAACGTCCTGACTTTC.

The rearrangement uses TRBV4-1 and TRBJ1-2, with 7 bases fitting TRBD1. The J segment lost 7 bases and the V segment lost 2 bases, leaving 10 bases of the junction unmatched. The CDR3 is 15 amino acids. The germline V gene encodes CDR1 MGHRA and CDR2 YSYEKL. Written as DNA, the CDR3 is TGCGCCAGCAGCCAAACAGGGGTATCAGTAGGTGGCTACACCTTC. Translating it yields CASSQTGVSVGGYTF.

The genes are TRBV20-1 and TRBJ2-3; D not certain. Germline CDR1 DFQATT, CDR2 SNEGSKA (reference sequence). This CDR3 spans 11 amino acids. Trimming took off 4 bases at V and 0 bases at J, with 2 bases between the two ends. CDR3 protein: CSATSTDTQYF. CDR3 coding DNA: TGCAGTGCTACTAGCACAGATACGCAGTATTTT.

The chain combines TRBV5-1 with TRBJ2-2; no definite D call. CDR3 length: 16 residues. Germline V CDR1 and CDR2: SGHRS, YFSETQ. V was cut by 4 bases and J by 2 bases, with 15 bases left in between. In DNA form, the CDR3 reads TGCGCCAGCAGCACCACTATACGGACCAACACCGGGGAGCTGTTTTTT. Protein: CASSTTIRTNTGELFF.

The chain is built from TRBV5-5 and TRBJ2-3; perhaps D is TRBD1 or TRBD2 (5 bases each). Germline CDR1 is SGHKS and CDR2 is YYEKEE (reference sequence). The CDR3 contains 16 residues. V was trimmed by 0 bases and J by 2 bases, leaving 13 bases between them. This CDR3 is CASSLAGTPATDTQYF. The CDR3 DNA reads as TGTGCCAGCAGCTTGGCAGGGACCCCCGCCACAGATACGCAGTATTTT.

CDR3 protein: CASSYTAHEQYF. The DNA of the CDR3 is TGTGCCAGCAGCTACACAGCCCACGAGCAGTACTTC. The V call is TRBV11-2, the J call TRBJ2-7; D unresolved. The CDR3 extends over 12 amino acids. With 4 bases removed from V and 5 bases from J, the gap between germline ends came to 9 bases. The germline CDR1 and CDR2 sequences are SGHAT and FQNNGV.

This clone appeared a single time. The V call is TRBV7-8, the J call TRBJ2-5; 12 bases are shared with TRBD2. CDR3 size: 16 residues. Unmatched junction bases numbered 7, after V lost 5 bases and J lost 3 bases. Germline V gives CDR1 SGHVS, CDR2 FQNEAQ. Here the CDR3 reads CASSTLAGGPEETQYF. The DNA of the CDR3 is TGTGCCAGCAGCACTCTAGCGGGGGGGCCGGAAGAGACCCAGTACTTC.

The chain recombines TRBV7-2 with TRBJ1-2, with a weak D call TRBD1 (5 bases). The CDR3 has 14 residues. Germline V gene lookup returns CDR1 SGHTA and CDR2 FQGNSA. V was shortened by 2 bases and J by 8 bases, with 15 bases between the two germline ends. This CDR3 is CASSLLGAEGGYTF. The CDR3 DNA reads TGTGCCAGCAGCTTATTAGGGGCGGAAGGAGGCTACACCTTC.

The V and J genes are TRBV13 and TRBJ2-2; unclear D gene. CDR3 length: 11 amino acids. The V end was cut by 8 bases, the J end by 5 bases, with 6 bases between. Per germline, CDR1 PRHDT and CDR2 FYEKMQ (reference sequence). The CDR3 nucleotides read TGTGCCAGCTCGGTAACCGGGGAGCTGTTTTTT. It is translated as CASSVTGELFF.

This chain links TRBV28 with TRBJ2-7; TRBD2 agrees at 8 bases. This CDR3 spans 15 amino acids. Germline CDR1 MDHEN, CDR2 SYDVKM. Losses at the gene ends were 2 bases for V and 5 bases for J; bases not matched to a gene: 8. This chain's CDR3 is CASSLGSGGVHEQYF. In DNA, the CDR3 is TGTGCCAGCAGTTTAGGGTCGGGAGGGGTCCACGAGCAGTACTTC.

This chain uses TRBV7-8 with TRBJ2-3; D remains unclear. The V end lost 1 base, the J end lost 2 bases, and 10 bases lay between the germline ends. This CDR3 has 15 amino acids. Germline V lookup: CDR1 SGHVS, CDR2 FQNEAQ. The CDR3 reads CASSLGGFPTDTQYF. CDR3 DNA sequence: TGTGCCAGCAGCTTAGGAGGATTTCCCACAGATACGCAGTATTTT.

The chain links TRBV29-1 to TRBJ2-7; D remains unclear. Germline CDR1 reads SQVTM; CDR2 reads ANQGSEA. This CDR3 is 13 amino acids long. Trimming left V 5 bases short and J 3 bases short, with 14 bases between. The CDR3 coding sequence is TGCAGCGTTTACATCGGCGGAATCTACGAGCAGTACTTC. Translation: CSVYIGGIYEQYF.

The V and J genes are TRBV19 and TRBJ2-1; TRBD2 matches 11 bases. The V segment lost 4 bases and the J segment 0 bases; nucleotides outside the gene matches: 5. Per germline, CDR1 LNHDA and CDR2 SQIVND (reference sequence). The CDR3 spans 17 residues. The CDR3 reads CASSTIAGGNSYNEQFF. Written as DNA, the CDR3 is TGTGCCAGTAGTACGATAGCGGGAGGGAACTCCTACAATGAGCAGTTCTTC.